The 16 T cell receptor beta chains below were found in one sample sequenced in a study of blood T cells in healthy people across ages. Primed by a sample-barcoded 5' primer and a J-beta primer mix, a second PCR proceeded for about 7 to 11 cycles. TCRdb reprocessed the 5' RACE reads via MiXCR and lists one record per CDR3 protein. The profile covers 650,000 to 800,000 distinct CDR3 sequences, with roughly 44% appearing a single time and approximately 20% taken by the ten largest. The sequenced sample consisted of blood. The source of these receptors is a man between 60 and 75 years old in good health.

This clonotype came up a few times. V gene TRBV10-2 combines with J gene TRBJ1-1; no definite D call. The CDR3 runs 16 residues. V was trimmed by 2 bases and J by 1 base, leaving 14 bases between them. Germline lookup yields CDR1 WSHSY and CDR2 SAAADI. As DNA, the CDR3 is TGCGCCAGCAGTGAGCCCTTCCGGGGAGCGAACACTGAAGCTTTCTTT. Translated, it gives CASSEPFRGANTEAFF.

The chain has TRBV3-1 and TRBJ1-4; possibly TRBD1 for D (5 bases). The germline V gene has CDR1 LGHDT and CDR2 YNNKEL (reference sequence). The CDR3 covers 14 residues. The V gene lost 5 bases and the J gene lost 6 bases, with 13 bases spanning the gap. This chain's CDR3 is CASSAGGGDEKLFF. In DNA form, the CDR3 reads TGTGCCAGCAGCGCCGGGGGAGGGGATGAAAAACTGTTTTTT.

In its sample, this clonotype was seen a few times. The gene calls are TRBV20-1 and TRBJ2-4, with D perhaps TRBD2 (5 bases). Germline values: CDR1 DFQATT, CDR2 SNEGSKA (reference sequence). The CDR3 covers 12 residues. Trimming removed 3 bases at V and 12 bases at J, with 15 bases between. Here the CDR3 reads CSASGPPRGQYF. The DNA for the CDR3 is TGCAGTGCTAGCGGCCCGCCCCGGGGTCAGTACTTC.

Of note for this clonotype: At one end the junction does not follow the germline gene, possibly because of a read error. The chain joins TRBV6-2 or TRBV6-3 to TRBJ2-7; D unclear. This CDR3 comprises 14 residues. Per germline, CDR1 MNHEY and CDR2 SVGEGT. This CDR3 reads CASSDSGTVYEQYF. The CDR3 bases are TGTGCCAGCAGTGACTCGGGCACCGTTTACGAGCAGTACTTC.

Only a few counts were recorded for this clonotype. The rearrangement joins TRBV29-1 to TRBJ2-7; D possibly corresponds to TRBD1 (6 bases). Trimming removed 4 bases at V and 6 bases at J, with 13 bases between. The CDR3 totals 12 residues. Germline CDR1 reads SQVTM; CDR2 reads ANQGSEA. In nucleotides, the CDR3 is TGCAGCGTTGGAGGGGGTGGGATCGAGCAGTACTTC. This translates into CSVGGGGIEQYF.

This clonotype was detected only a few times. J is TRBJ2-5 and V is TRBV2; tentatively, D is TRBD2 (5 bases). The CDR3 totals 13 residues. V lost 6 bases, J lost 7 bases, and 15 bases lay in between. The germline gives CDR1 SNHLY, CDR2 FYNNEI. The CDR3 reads CASSSVPEGTQYF. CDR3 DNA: TGTGCCAGCAGCTCGGTCCCCGAGGGGACCCAGTACTTC.

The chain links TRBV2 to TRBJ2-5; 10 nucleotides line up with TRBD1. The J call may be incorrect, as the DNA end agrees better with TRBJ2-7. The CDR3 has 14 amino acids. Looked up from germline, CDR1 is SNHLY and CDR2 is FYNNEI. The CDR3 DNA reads TGTGCCAGCAGGGGGACAGGGGTCTCCTACGAGCAGTACTTC. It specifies CASRGTGVSYEQYF.

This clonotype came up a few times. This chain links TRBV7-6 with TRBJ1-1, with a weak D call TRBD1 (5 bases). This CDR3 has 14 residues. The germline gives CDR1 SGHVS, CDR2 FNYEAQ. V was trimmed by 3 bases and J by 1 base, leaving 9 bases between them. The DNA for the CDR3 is TGTGCCAGCAGCTTGGGGCAGTCGAACACTGAAGCTTTCTTT. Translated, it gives CASSLGQSNTEAFF.

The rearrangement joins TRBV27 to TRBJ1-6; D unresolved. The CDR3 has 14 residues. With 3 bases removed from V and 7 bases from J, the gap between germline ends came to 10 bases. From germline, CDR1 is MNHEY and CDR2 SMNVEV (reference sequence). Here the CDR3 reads CASSFPGENSPLHF. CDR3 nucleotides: TGTGCCAGCAGTTTCCCCGGGGAGAATTCACCCCTCCACTTT.

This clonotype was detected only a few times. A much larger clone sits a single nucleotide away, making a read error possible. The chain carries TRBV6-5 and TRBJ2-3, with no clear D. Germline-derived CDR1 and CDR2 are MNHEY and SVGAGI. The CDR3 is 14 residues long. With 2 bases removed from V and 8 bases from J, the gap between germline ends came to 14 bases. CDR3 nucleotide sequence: TGTGCCAGCAGTTACGCGCCCAGGAGTTTTACGCAGTATTTT. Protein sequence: CASSYAPRSFTQYF.

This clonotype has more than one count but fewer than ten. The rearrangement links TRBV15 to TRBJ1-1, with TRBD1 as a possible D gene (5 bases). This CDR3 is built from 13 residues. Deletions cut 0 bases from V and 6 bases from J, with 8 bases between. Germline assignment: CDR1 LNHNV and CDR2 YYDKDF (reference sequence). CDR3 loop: CATSREQVPEAFF. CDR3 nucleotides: TGTGCCACCAGCAGAGAACAGGTCCCTGAAGCTTTCTTT.

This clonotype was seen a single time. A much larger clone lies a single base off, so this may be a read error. CDR3 region: CASRRDRDLGVQYF. The CDR3 nucleotides are TGTGCCAGCAGGAGGGACAGGGACCTTGGCGTGCAGTACTTC. The rearrangement joins TRBV6-5 to TRBJ2-7, with TRBD1 matching over 9 bases. Trimming removed 6 bases from V and 9 bases from J; junction bases left unmatched: 12. The CDR3 consists of 14 residues. Germline lookup yields CDR1 MNHEY and CDR2 SVGAGI.

The CDR3 nucleotides are TGTGCCAGCTCACCTCCGGGACAGGGGATGTTTGCGACCCAGTACTTC. Encoded protein: CASSPPGQGMFATQYF. V usage is TRBV18 and J usage is TRBJ2-5; 10 bases agree with TRBD1. Looked up from germline, CDR1 is KGHSH and CDR2 is LQKENI. The CDR3 runs to 16 residues. V shed 3 bases, J shed 7 bases, and the junction held 11 bases outside the gene matches.

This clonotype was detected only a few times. The CDR3 nucleotides are TGTGCCAGCAGCTACCTGCCTAGCGGGGGAATCAGTGAGCAGTTCTTC. Translating it yields CASSYLPSGGISEQFF. V usage is TRBV7-2 and J usage is TRBJ2-1, with TRBD2 matching 10 bases. Trimming at V came to 4 bases and at J to 9 bases, leaving 12 bases not matched to a gene. Per the germline V gene, CDR1 is SGHTA and CDR2 is FQGNSA. The CDR3 totals 16 residues.

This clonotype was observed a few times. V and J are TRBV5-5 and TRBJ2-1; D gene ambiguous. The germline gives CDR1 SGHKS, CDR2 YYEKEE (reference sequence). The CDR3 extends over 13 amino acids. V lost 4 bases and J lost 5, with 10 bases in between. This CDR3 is CASSVGLNNEQFF. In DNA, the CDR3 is TGTGCCAGCAGCGTGGGGTTGAACAATGAGCAGTTCTTC.

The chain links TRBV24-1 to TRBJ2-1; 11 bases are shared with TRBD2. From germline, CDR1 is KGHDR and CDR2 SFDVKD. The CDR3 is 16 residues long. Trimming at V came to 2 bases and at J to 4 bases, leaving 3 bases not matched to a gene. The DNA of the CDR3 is TGTGCCACCAGTGATTCACTAGCGGGGGCATACAATGAGCAGTTCTTC. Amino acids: CATSDSLAGAYNEQFF.